Shown below are 16 T cell receptor beta chains from a single sample sequenced in a study of T-cell reconstitution after alpha-beta-depleted transplantation in children. The TCRbeta library incorporated unique molecular identifiers. TCRdb called the PCR reads again in MiXCR, with one record for every CDR3 protein. The sample has hundreds of thousands of distinct CDR3 sequences, roughly 16% seen once. The input for sequencing was PBMCs, mostly from graft donor cells, taken 360 days after TCRalphabeta/CD19-depleted stem cell transplant. Receptor source: a male patient aged 2 to 9 who had a stem cell transplant for acute lymphoblastic leukemia, so the T cells may come from the graft donor.

The V call is TRBV4-2, the J call TRBJ2-7, with D perhaps TRBD1 or TRBD2 (5 bases each). Germline CDR1 is LGHNA and CDR2 is YNFKEQ. CDR3 length: 13 residues. V dropped 1 base and J dropped 3 bases, with 7 bases sitting between them. CDR3 nucleotides: TGTGCCAGCAGCCAAGGGGACGTCTACGAGCAGTACTTC. Protein sequence: CASSQGDVYEQYF.

This clonotype was detected only a few times. The V call is TRBV29-1, the J call TRBJ2-3, with TRBD1 matching 10 bases. Germline V gene data show CDR1 as SQVTM and CDR2 as ANQGSEA. This CDR3 is 14 amino acids long. After removal of 5 bases from V and 5 bases from J, the junction contained 7 bases not matched to a gene. The CDR3 nucleotides read TGCAGCGTTTCAGACAGGGGGCTTGGAGATACGCAGTATTTT. It encodes CSVSDRGLGDTQYF.

The V call is TRBV7-9, the J call TRBJ1-4; TRBD1 matches at 9 bases. This CDR3 has 17 residues. The V gene end was trimmed by 4 bases and the J gene end by 3 bases; junction bases not matched to a gene: 9. Germline values: CDR1 SEHNR, CDR2 FQNEAQ (reference sequence). CDR3 in DNA: TGTGCCAGCAGCTCGTTTAAACAGGGGGCGGCTAATGAAAAACTGTTTTTT. This sequence encodes CASSSFKQGAANEKLFF. The full variable domain, in which reference TRBV7-9 and TRBJ1-4 provide the parts outside the CDR3, is DTGVSQNPRHKITKRGQNVTFRCDPISEHNRLYWYRQTLGQGPEFLTYFQNEAQLEKSRLLSDRFSAERPKGSFSTLEIQRTEQGDSAMYLCASSSFKQGAANEKLFFGSGTQLSVL.

This clonotype was counted many times. The rearrangement uses TRBV5-1 and TRBJ2-5; D remains ambiguous. There are 12 residues in the CDR3. V was clipped by 5 bases and J by 3 bases, with 8 bases between them. The V gene's germline CDR1 is SGHRS and CDR2 YFSETQ. The CDR3 coding sequence is TGCGCCAGCAGTCGCCAGGAAGAGACCCAGTACTTC. Residues: CASSRQEETQYF.

The rearrangement joins TRBV5-1 to TRBJ2-7, with 13 nucleotides matching TRBD2. Germline CDR1 is SGHRS and CDR2 is YFSETQ. With 0 bases clipped from V and 9 bases from J, the junction kept 6 bases outside the gene matches. This CDR3 comprises 15 residues. In nucleotides, the CDR3 is TGCGCCAGCAGCTTGGAGACTAGCGGGGGGCTTGGGCAGTACTTC. It translates to CASSLETSGGLGQYF.

This sequence joins TRBV6-2 or TRBV6-3 and TRBJ2-1, with D unresolved. The CDR3 has 12 residues. CDR1 is MNHEY and CDR2 is SVGEGT in the germline V gene. The V end lost 1 base, the J end lost 9 bases, and 7 bases lay between the germline ends. For the CDR3, the DNA is TGTGCCAGCAGTTACTTCCAGCCTGAGCAGTTCTTC. As protein: CASSYFQPEQFF.

The chain recombines TRBV12-3 or TRBV12-4 with TRBJ2-7; D remains ambiguous. V was shortened by 0 bases and J by 6 bases, with 12 bases between the two germline ends. The CDR3 has 14 residues. The CDR3 DNA sequence: TGTGCCAGCAGTTTAGCGCTAGGTAGAGGCGAGCAGTACTTC. Translation: CASSLALGRGEQYF.

This clonotype appeared many times. The J gene is TRBJ2-7, the V gene TRBV7-2; D unresolved. V lost 4 bases and J 5 bases, leaving 12 bases between the germline ends. CDR1 and CDR2 (germline): SGHTA, FQGNSA. There are 13 residues in the CDR3. The CDR3 bases are TGTGCCAGCAGCTATCGCGCCGGACACGAGCAGTACTTC. It yields the protein CASSYRAGHEQYF.

The V gene is TRBV4-2, the J gene TRBJ2-1; D is unclear. The CDR3 consists of 15 residues. CDR1 and CDR2 from the germline V gene are LGHNA and YNFKEQ. V lost 0 bases and J 12 bases, leaving 18 bases between the germline ends. In DNA, the CDR3 is TGTGCCAGCAGCCAAGATTGGGCCCTCCCCCTTGGGCAGTTCTTC. Amino acids: CASSQDWALPLGQFF.

The chain couples TRBV20-1 to TRBJ2-3, with TRBD2 identical over 8 bases. CDR3 length: 14 amino acids. V dropped 6 bases and J dropped 1; count of bases not matched to a gene: 6. Germline V gene sequence: CDR1 DFQATT, CDR2 SNEGSKA (reference sequence). The CDR3: CSARGLARTDTQYF. CDR3 sequence (DNA): TGCAGTGCCCGAGGACTAGCTCGCACAGATACGCAGTATTTT.

This clonotype was counted only a few times. V usage is TRBV12-3 or TRBV12-4 and J usage is TRBJ2-7; TRBD2 is a possible D gene (6 bases). Trimming stripped 3 bases from V and 5 bases from J, with 17 bases between. This CDR3 contains 15 residues. The CDR3 here is CASSFSSGRSNEQYF. CDR3 bases: TGTGCCAGCAGTTTTTCCTCCGGGAGAAGTAACGAGCAGTACTTC.

CDR3 in DNA: TGTGCCAGCAGCCCTCCGGGACTTGCCCTCTTCACAGATACGCAGTATTTT. Protein sequence: CASSPPGLALFTDTQYF. The rearrangement joins TRBV7-9 to TRBJ2-3; possible D gene TRBD2, 6 bases. The length of the CDR3 is 17 residues. Germline CDR1 and CDR2: SEHNR and FQNEAQ (reference sequence). Trimming took 5 bases from V and 2 from J, leaving 20 bases between them.

This clonotype occurred a few times. The chain links TRBV12-3 or TRBV12-4 to TRBJ2-7; possibly TRBD1 for D (5 bases). This CDR3 is built from 16 residues. With 5 bases removed from V and 0 bases from J, the gap between germline ends came to 17 bases. CDR3 nucleotide sequence: TGTGCCAGCAGTCTCCTTTCTTCAGGGTTCTCCTACGAGCAGTACTTC. Its protein product is CASSLLSSGFSYEQYF.

The rearrangement uses TRBV7-6 and TRBJ1-6; D is perhaps TRBD1 (6 bases). Trimming pared 4 bases from V and 15 bases from J, leaving 10 bases between. Germline loops: CDR1 SGHVS, CDR2 FNYEAQ. There are 11 residues in the CDR3. The CDR3 bases are TGTGCCAGCAGCTCGACAGGCGACCTCCACTTT. It yields the protein CASSSTGDLHF.

This clonotype appeared once. This sequence joins TRBV24-1 and TRBJ2-1; 10 bases align to TRBD2. Germline V lookup: CDR1 KGHDR, CDR2 SFDVKD. V shed 3 bases, J shed 5 bases, and the junction held 9 bases outside the gene matches. The CDR3 totals 17 residues. The CDR3 reads CATSDPATSGSHNEQFF. CDR3 DNA: TGTGCCACCAGTGATCCCGCGACTAGCGGGTCCCACAATGAGCAGTTCTTC.

This clonotype was counted only a few times. The rearrangement joins TRBV4-3 to TRBJ2-2; D call uncertain. Trimming pared 0 bases from V and 8 bases from J, leaving 7 bases between. Germline V gives CDR1 LGHNA, CDR2 YSLEER. The CDR3 runs 13 residues. CDR3 sequence reads: CASSQDRVGELFF. CDR3 DNA: TGCGCCAGCAGCCAAGATCGGGTAGGGGAGCTGTTTTTT.